The clone carrying this TCR beta chain was seen a handful of times. Its antigen is currently unknown. Germline V gene sequence: CDR1 SQVTM, CDR2 ANQGSEA. The CDR3 spans 13 residues. The data were produced by immunoSEQ multiplex PCR, yet TCRdb's version contains in-frame clones alone and is incomplete. Of some 980,000 clones detected, approximately 80% appear once; the ten largest clones hold around 1.4%. The entry originates in a study of shared clonotypes between healthy human individuals. Findings and caveats of the study: Only blood underwent sampling, and tissue repertoires likely differ. There were few donors, and this limited the genetic and exposure-history diversity represented. Generation probabilities were higher for clonotypes shared across all four sorted-subset donors than for unshared ones. The naive CD4 repertoires of a handful of donors were compared, and approximately 5% of clonotypes were shared.

This chain uses TRBV29-1 with TRBJ2-2, with D hard to call. The receptor comes from a young man in good health. The sample was memory CD4+ T cells sorted from blood. As to subset: CD45RA-negative fraction. CDR3 protein: CSVGLLDTGELFF. Written as DNA, the CDR3 is TGCAGTGTGGGATTGCTGGACACCGGGGAGCTGTTTTTT.